These 17 T cell receptor beta chains were sequenced from one sample in a study of beta chain features in type 1 diabetes. Regarding the study as a whole: TCRB CDR3s from Type 1 diabetes patients were moderately but significantly shorter in all four CD4+ subsets.

Sequencing targeted expressed TCRB transcripts, as all isolated RNA had been reverse transcribed. Clones were read by immunoSEQ multiplex PCR, and TCRdb kept only the in-frame ones, dropping some. The sample lists more than 250,000 clones, approximately 15% seen once, with roughly 0.015% in the top ten. Their antigens are not known. The sample consisted of naive CD4+ T cells from blood. The receptors shown here come from a man aged 18 to 30 with type 1 diabetes.

This clone was seen a handful of times. J is TRBJ1-1 and V is TRBV2; D remains ambiguous. The CDR3 spans 14 residues. V was shortened by 6 bases and J by 7 bases, with 18 bases between the two germline ends. Per germline, CDR1 SNHLY and CDR2 FYNNEI. The CDR3 loop is CASRKRIGRGEAFF. CDR3 bases: TGTGCCAGCAGGAAGCGGATCGGGCGGGGTGAAGCTTTCTTT.

This chain links TRBV5-1 with TRBJ2-4, with D unresolved. This CDR3 contains 16 residues. CDR1 is SGHRS and CDR2 is YFSETQ in the germline V gene. V lost 3 bases to trimming and J lost 0 bases, with 13 bases between them. For the CDR3, the DNA is TGCGCCAGCAGCTCAACCCACACCCAAGCCAAAAACATTCAGTACTTC. It encodes CASSSTHTQAKNIQYF.

The chain recombines TRBV2 with TRBJ2-6; TRBD1 matches 7 bases. V dropped 6 bases and J dropped 0; count of bases not matched to a gene: 8. The CDR3 extends over 17 amino acids. Germline CDR1 SNHLY, CDR2 FYNNEI. CDR3 loop: CASRNDRVSSGANVLTF. The CDR3 DNA follows: TGTGCCAGCAGGAACGACAGGGTCAGCTCTGGGGCCAACGTCCTGACTTTC.

This clone appeared a few times. The chain joins TRBV5-1 to TRBJ1-5; a weak D match, TRBD1 (6 bases). The CDR3 totals 16 residues. CDR1 and CDR2 (germline): SGHRS, YFSETQ. Trimming left V 0 bases short and J 5 bases short, with 15 bases between. Written as DNA, the CDR3 is TGCGCCAGCAGCTTGGGTCCATCACAGGGCGATCAGCCCCAGCATTTT. Translating it yields CASSLGPSQGDQPQHF. Full variable domain (missing parts from reference TRBV5-1 and TRBJ1-5): KAGVTQTPRYLIKTRGQQVTLSCSPISGHRSVSWYQQTPGQGLQFLFEYFSETQRNKGNFPGRFSGRQFSNSRSEMNVSTLELGDSALYLCASSLGPSQGDQPQHFGDGTRLSIL.

This clone turned up a few times. A read error is likely, as this CDR3 ends without the conserved phenylalanine or tryptophan. The DNA is left out, because the CDR3 cannot be placed on it with certainty; the CDR3 is given as TCRdb lists it. The CDR3 here is CASSLSITPAI. The rearrangement uses TRBV2 and TRBJ2-3; TRBD2 is the table's D call, not checked against the DNA. The CDR3 numbers 11 amino acids, ends counted. Germline V gene lookup returns CDR1 SNHLY and CDR2 FYNNEI.

The CDR3 spells CASSLWTGYDEQYF. The CDR3, as DNA: TGTGCCAGCAGCCTGTGGACAGGGTATGACGAGCAGTACTTC. The J gene is TRBJ2-7, the V gene TRBV5-6; 8 bases map to TRBD1. The J segment lost 5 bases and the V segment lost 4 bases, leaving 8 bases of the junction unmatched. Per the germline V gene, CDR1 is SGHDT and CDR2 is YYEEEE. The CDR3 consists of 14 residues.

The table lists this clone with a few counts. The gene calls are TRBV7-9 and TRBJ2-7; 8 bases map to TRBD1. This CDR3 has 15 residues. V was pared by 5 bases and J by 5 bases, with 11 bases of the junction left unmatched. Germline V gene data show CDR1 as SEHNR and CDR2 as FQNEAQ (reference sequence). In DNA form, the CDR3 reads TGTGCCAGCAGCCAAGCAAACGGACAGGGCCACGAGCAGTACTTC. This sequence encodes CASSQANGQGHEQYF. The variable domain in full, with the rest retrieved from reference TRBV7-9 and TRBJ2-7, is DTGVSQNPRHKITKRGQNVTFRCDPISEHNRLYWYRQTLGQGPEFLTYFQNEAQLEKSRLLSDRFSAERPKGSFSTLEIQRTEQGDSAMYLCASSQANGQGHEQYFGPGTRLTVT.

There are a few counts of this clone. The chain employs TRBV5-4 and TRBJ2-1; 11 bases are a match to TRBD1. CDR1 is SGHNT and CDR2 is YYREEE in the germline V gene (reference sequence). The length of the CDR3 is 15 residues. The trim removed 4 bases at V and 10 bases at J, leaving 10 bases unmatched. Here the CDR3 reads CASSPDRGHVIEQFF. The CDR3 nucleotides read TGTGCCAGCAGCCCGGACAGGGGGCATGTCATCGAGCAGTTCTTC.

There are a few counts of this clone. CDR3 region: CASSTPRYSNQPQHF. DNA of the CDR3: TGTGCCAGTAGTACCCCCAGATATAGCAATCAGCCCCAGCATTTT. V is TRBV19 and J is TRBJ1-5; no firm D call. With 4 bases removed from V and 0 bases from J, the gap between germline ends came to 10 bases. The CDR3 is 15 amino acids. Looked up from germline, CDR1 is LNHDA and CDR2 is SQIVND (reference sequence).

This clone was seen only a few times. V usage is TRBV25-1 and J usage is TRBJ2-5; 8 bases align to TRBD1. There are 13 residues in the CDR3. V lost 9 bases, J lost 5 bases, and 8 bases stayed unmatched. Germline V CDR1 and CDR2: MGHDK, SYGVNS. The CDR3 sequence is CASRDRWKETQYF. The CDR3, as DNA: TGTGCCAGTCGGGACAGGTGGAAGGAGACCCAGTACTTC.

The rearrangement joins TRBV11-2 to TRBJ2-5; 8 bases are shared with TRBD1. The length of the CDR3 is 15 residues. Germline loops: CDR1 SGHAT, CDR2 FQNNGV. The V and J ends lost 5 bases and 0 bases, in that order; junction bases with no gene match: 5. The CDR3 region is CASSTGTGDQETQYF. In nucleotides, the CDR3 is TGTGCCAGCAGCACTGGGACAGGAGACCAAGAGACCCAGTACTTC.

The rearrangement joins TRBV28 to TRBJ1-5; D is undetermined. V dropped 2 bases and J dropped 7 bases, with 6 bases sitting between them. The CDR3 length is 12 residues. Germline values: CDR1 MDHEN, CDR2 SYDVKM. The DNA of the CDR3 is TGTGCCAGCAGTTTAGGAGGGCAGCCCCAGCATTTT. Translation gives CASSLGGQPQHF.

The chain uses TRBV6-5 and TRBJ1-5; D gene ambiguous. Trimming removed 0 bases from V and 9 bases from J, with 6 bases in between. CDR3 size: 12 residues. Germline V lookup: CDR1 MNHEY, CDR2 SVGAGI. In DNA, the CDR3 is TGTGCCAGCAGTTACTCGAAGCCGCCCCAGCATTTT. As protein: CASSYSKPPQHF.

The chain uses TRBV5-4 and TRBJ2-2, with TRBD2 identical over 8 bases. The germline V gene has CDR1 SGHNT and CDR2 YYREEE (reference sequence). The CDR3 is made up of 15 amino acids. Trimming removed 4 bases from V and 3 bases from J; junction bases left unmatched: 5. Here the CDR3 reads CASSPRGGDTGELFF. As DNA, the CDR3 is TGTGCCAGCAGCCCCCGGGGGGGCGACACCGGGGAGCTGTTTTTT.

This clone was observed a few times. The chain couples TRBV7-2 to TRBJ2-5; TRBD1 matches 8 bases. Germline V gives CDR1 SGHTA, CDR2 FQGNSA. Germline trimming cut 3 bases from V and 4 bases from J; bases unmatched to any gene: 4. The CDR3 has 14 residues. The CDR3 spells CASSFNRGVETQYF. The CDR3 coding sequence is TGTGCCAGCAGCTTTAACAGGGGGGTAGAGACCCAGTACTTC. Full variable domain (rest looked up from reference TRBV7-2 and TRBJ2-5): GAGVSQSPSNKVTEKGKDVELRCDPISGHTALYWYRQSLGQGLEFLIYFQGNSAPDKSGLPSDRFSAERTGGSVSTLTIQRTQQEDSAVYLCASSFNRGVETQYFGPGTRLLVL.

The CDR3 nucleotides read TGTGCCAGCAGCTTAGGAAGCGTGAACACTGAAGCTTTCTTT. It translates to CASSLGSVNTEAFF. The gene calls are TRBV7-9 and TRBJ1-1, with D unclear. There are 14 residues in the CDR3. Germline loops: CDR1 SEHNR, CDR2 FQNEAQ (reference sequence). V dropped 1 base and J dropped 0 bases, with 6 bases sitting between them. Filled out from reference TRBV7-9 and TRBJ1-1, the complete variable domain reads DTGVSQNPRHKITKRGQNVTFRCDPISEHNRLYWYRQTLGQGPEFLTYFQNEAQLEKSRLLSDRFSAERPKGSFSTLEIQRTEQGDSAMYLCASSLGSVNTEAFFGQGTRLTVV.

This clone occurred a few times. CDR3 loop: CASTQGQVYNEQFF. For the CDR3, the DNA is TGTGCCAGCACCCAAGGACAGGTTTACAATGAGCAGTTCTTC. V usage is TRBV7-9 and J usage is TRBJ2-1; 7 nucleotides match TRBD1. Germline V gene data show CDR1 as SEHNR and CDR2 as FQNEAQ (reference sequence). The CDR3 sequence is 14 residues long. Germline trimming cut 7 bases from V and 4 bases from J; bases unmatched to any gene: 7.